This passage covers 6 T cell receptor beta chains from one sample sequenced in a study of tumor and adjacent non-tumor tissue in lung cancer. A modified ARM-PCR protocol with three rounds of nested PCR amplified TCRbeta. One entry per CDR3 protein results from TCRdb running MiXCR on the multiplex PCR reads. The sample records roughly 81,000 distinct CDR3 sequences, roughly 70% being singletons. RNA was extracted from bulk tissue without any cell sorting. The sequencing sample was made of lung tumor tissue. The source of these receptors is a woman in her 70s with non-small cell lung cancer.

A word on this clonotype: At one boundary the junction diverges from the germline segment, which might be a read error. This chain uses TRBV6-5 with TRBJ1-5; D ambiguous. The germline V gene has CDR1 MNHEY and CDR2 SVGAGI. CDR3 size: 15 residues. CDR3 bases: TGTGCCAGCAGTTACTCGGGTATGGGCAATCAGCCCCTGTATTTT. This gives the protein CASSYSGMGNQPLYF.

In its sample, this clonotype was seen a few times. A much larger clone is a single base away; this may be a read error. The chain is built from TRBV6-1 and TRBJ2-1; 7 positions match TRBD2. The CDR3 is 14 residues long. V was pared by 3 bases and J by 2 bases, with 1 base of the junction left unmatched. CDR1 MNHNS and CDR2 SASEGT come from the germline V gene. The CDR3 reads CASSDGTTYNEQFF. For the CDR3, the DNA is TGTGCCAGCAGTGATGGGACTACCTACAATGAGCAGTTCTTC.

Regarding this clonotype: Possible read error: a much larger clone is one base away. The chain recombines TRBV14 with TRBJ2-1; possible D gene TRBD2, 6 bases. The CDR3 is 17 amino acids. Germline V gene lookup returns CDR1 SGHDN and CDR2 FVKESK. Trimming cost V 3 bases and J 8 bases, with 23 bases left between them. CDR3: CASSHSMWSGGRDEQFF. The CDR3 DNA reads TGTGCCAGCAGCCACAGCATGTGGAGCGGAGGGCGGGATGAGCAGTTCTTC.

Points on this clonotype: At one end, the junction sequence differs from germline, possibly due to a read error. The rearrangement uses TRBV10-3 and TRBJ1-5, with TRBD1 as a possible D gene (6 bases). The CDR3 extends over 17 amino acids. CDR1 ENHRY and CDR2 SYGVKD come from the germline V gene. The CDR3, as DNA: TGTCCCATCAGTGAGGGATCCGGGGGGCCGAACAATCAGCCCCAGCATTTT. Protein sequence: CPISEGSGGPNNQPQHF.

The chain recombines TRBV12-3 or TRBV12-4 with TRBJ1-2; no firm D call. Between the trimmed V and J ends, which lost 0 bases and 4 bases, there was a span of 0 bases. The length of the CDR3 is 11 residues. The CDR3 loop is CASSLAYGYTF. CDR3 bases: TGTGCCAGCAGTTTAGCCTATGGCTACACCTTC.

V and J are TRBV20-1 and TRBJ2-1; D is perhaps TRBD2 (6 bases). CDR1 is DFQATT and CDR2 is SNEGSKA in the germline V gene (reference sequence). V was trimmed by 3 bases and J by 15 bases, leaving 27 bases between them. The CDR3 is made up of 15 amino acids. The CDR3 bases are TGCAGTGCTAGCGGAGGGGCCGGAGGGGTCGATGAGTTGTTCTTC. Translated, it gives CSASGGAGGVDELFF.